This entry features one T cell receptor beta chain sequence. Its antigen is still unknown. This sample stems from a study of chemoradiotherapy in HPV16-positive cancers. Study-wide context: Candidate HPV-specific clones and shared TCR motifs came from two HPV16-positive patients.

Here immunoSEQ multiplex PCR was the method, and the copy in TCRdb shows in-frame clones only, minus some. The sample consists of around 3,000 clones, around four fifths of them appearing once. The CDR3 is 14 residues long. With V trimmed by 9 bases and J by 7 bases, 12 bases remained unmatched. Germline CDR1 LNHDA, CDR2 SQIVND (reference sequence). Broader study findings: Non-HPV-specific T cells did not expand in tumors during treatment, whereas candidate HPV-specific clones and E7-related motifs did. For HPV16-positive patients, expanding HPV-responsive T cells associated with longer recurrence-free survival.

The TCR sequence derives from a human donor with HPV-associated anogenital cancer. V usage is TRBV19 and J usage is TRBJ2-7, with TRBD1 matching 10 bases. The sequencing used tumor tissue, collected from a patient who underwent chemoradiotherapy. The CDR3, as DNA: TGTGCCAGCAGGACAGGGGGTTTATTTGGGGAGCAGTACTTC. It encodes CASRTGGLFGEQYF.